The 14 T cell receptor delta chains given below trace back to one sample, sequenced in a study of Vδ1+ human thymocytes (dated by TCRdb to the late 2010s). Study-wide findings and limitations: Thymic TRG and TRD repertoires appeared highly polyclonal with Gaussian CDR3 length distributions, unlike oligoclonal peripheral blood repertoires.

Sequencing instrument: Illumina MiSeq. RNA extraction was performed with the RNeasy mini kit, and reverse transcription was done with Superscript III. Multiplex PCR was used to generate CDR3 amplicons, with pooled V-gene forward primers and a constant-region reverse primer carrying Illumina adaptor overhangs. For TCRdb, the public reads were processed anew by CATT, and duplicate DNA sequences were folded into one row. The sample has some 73,000 delta-chain clones on record, about 30% of them singletons. The top ten clones comprise approximately 0.25% of the sample. Which antigens these TCRs recognize remains unknown. The sequencing sample was made of Vdelta1+ gamma-delta thymocytes from the thymus. Read against the paper, the sample's cell subset or site label means: FACS-sorted CD3+ TCRalphabeta- TCRVdelta1+ TCRVdelta2- thymocytes. All receptors come from a boy in the first two years of life who had congenital heart surgery.

This clone has a handful of counts. The J gene is TRDJ1, the V gene TRDV1; TRDD3 agrees at 8 bases. Germline CDR1 is TSWWSYY and CDR2 is QGS. V was pared by 3 bases and J by 0 bases, with 6 bases of the junction left unmatched. This CDR3 comprises 16 residues. CDR3 loop: CALGERLGDYTDKLIF. The CDR3 DNA sequence: TGTGCTCTTGGGGAGCGGCTGGGGGACTACACCGATAAACTCATCTTT.

The genes are TRDV1 and TRDJ1; 9 positions agree with TRDD2. With V trimmed by 0 bases and J by 1 base, 30 bases remained unmatched. The CDR3 has 25 amino acids. The germline V gene has CDR1 TSWWSYY and CDR2 QGS. The CDR3 coding sequence is TGTGCTCTTGGGGAACTTCTACCTTCCTACCGCCTAATTACTGGGGTATACGATACCACCGATAAACTCATCTTT. This gives the protein CALGELLPSYRLITGVYDTTDKLIF.

V gene TRDV1 combines with J gene TRDJ1; 9 nucleotides agree with TRDD2. The ends lost 3 bases at V and 6 bases at J; junction bases unmatched: 17. This CDR3 comprises 18 residues. In germline, CDR1 is TSWWSYY, CDR2 QGS. CDR3 coding DNA: TGTGCTCTTGGGGACGTGCCTTCCTACGCTCTGGGGGCCTATAAACTCATCTTT. Translation gives CALGDVPSYALGAYKLIF.

This clone was recorded a few times. The gene calls are TRDV2 and TRDJ1; D perhaps matches TRDD3 (6 bases). Germline values: CDR1 GEAIGNYY, CDR2 EKD. Trimming pared 1 base from V and 1 base from J, leaving 30 bases between. The CDR3 sequence is 21 residues long. The CDR3 is CACDTIRGQVRGTRGTDKLIF. DNA of the CDR3: TGTGCCTGTGACACTATCAGGGGTCAAGTGCGGGGGACACGTGGCACCGATAAACTCATCTTT.

Of note for this clone: Being one base from a much bigger clone, this may be a read error. This rearrangement joins TRDV2 to TRDJ1; the match to TRDD3 covers 7 bases. There are 14 residues in the CDR3. Losses at the gene ends were 1 base for V and 0 bases for J; bases not matched to a gene: 1. Per germline, CDR1 GEAIGNYY and CDR2 EKD. CDR3 in amino acids: CACDTGGDTDKLIF. The CDR3, as DNA: TGTGCCTGTGACACTGGGGGAGACACCGATAAACTCATCTTT.

This chain connects TRDV1 to TRDJ1, with 12 bases aligning to TRDD3. CDR1 and CDR2 (germline): TSWWSYY, QGS. V was pared by 1 base and J by 3 bases, with 24 bases of the junction left unmatched. The CDR3 loop spans 23 amino acids. CDR3 bases: TGTGCTCTTGGGGAACGAACCCCAGGCCTTCCTAAACTGGGGGATACTTGGGCCGATAAACTCATCTTT. Protein sequence: CALGERTPGLPKLGDTWADKLIF.

The chain joins TRDV1 to TRDJ1; tentative D call: TRDD3 (7 bases). The CDR3 sequence is 19 residues long. The V gene lost 4 bases and the J gene lost 0 bases, with 24 bases spanning the gap. Germline V gene sequence: CDR1 TSWWSYY, CDR2 QGS. Here the CDR3 reads CALGGPLLQSLGDTDKLIF. Here the CDR3 DNA reads TGTGCTCTTGGGGGCCCCCTCCTACAGAGTCTGGGGGACACCGATAAACTCATCTTT.

The chain carries TRDV1 and TRDJ1; 8 bases are shared with TRDD3. Germline V lookup: CDR1 TSWWSYY, CDR2 QGS. V dropped 2 bases and J dropped 2; count of bases not matched to a gene: 13. The CDR3 spans 18 residues. This CDR3 reads CALGETTGGPVKTDKLIF. The CDR3 DNA is TGTGCTCTTGGGGAAACTACTGGGGGGCCAGTGAAAACCGATAAACTCATCTTT.

This clone was recorded a few times. The rearrangement joins TRDV1 to TRDJ1; 10 nucleotides agree with TRDD3. The CDR3 totals 25 residues. From germline, CDR1 is TSWWSYY and CDR2 QGS. The J segment lost 1 base and the V segment lost 2 bases, leaving 31 bases of the junction unmatched. The CDR3 region is CALGEWSERPISYWGMRLGTDKLIF. For the CDR3, the DNA is TGTGCTCTTGGGGAATGGAGCGAACGGCCGATCTCTTACTGGGGGATGAGGTTGGGCACCGATAAACTCATCTTT.

With regard to this clone: The junction differs from germline at one of its ends, possibly a read error. This sequence joins TRDV1 and TRDJ1; possibly TRDD2 or TRDD3 for D (5 bases each). The CDR3 totals 17 residues. Germline CDR1 and CDR2: TSWWSYY and QGS. CDR3: CAPGTALLQPYTDKLIF. The CDR3, as DNA: TGTGCTCCTGGGACGGCCCTACTTCAACCTTACACCGATAAACTCATCTTT.

This clone has just a few counts. The chain couples TRDV1 to TRDJ1; perhaps TRDD3 as D (6 bases). Germline V gene lookup returns CDR1 TSWWSYY and CDR2 QGS. The CDR3 is 18 amino acids. With 0 bases removed from V and 2 bases from J, the gap between germline ends came to 19 bases. The CDR3 bases are TGTGCTCTTGGGGAACTTCGACCTGATTGTTGGGGGACCGATAAACTCATCTTT. Amino acids: CALGELRPDCWGTDKLIF.

This clone was observed once. This chain links TRDV1 with TRDJ1; TRDD3 matches 12 bases. V dropped 0 bases and J dropped 1; count of bases not matched to a gene: 15. Germline assignment: CDR1 TSWWSYY and CDR2 QGS. The CDR3 extends over 21 amino acids. CDR3 amino acids: CALGELCPTGGYTPGTDKLIF. CDR3 bases: TGTGCTCTTGGGGAACTTTGCCCTACTGGGGGATACACGCCGGGCACCGATAAACTCATCTTT.

The chain employs TRDV2 and TRDJ1, with 9 bases matching TRDD3. CDR3 size: 17 residues. The germline CDR1 and CDR2 sequences are GEAIGNYY and EKD. Losses at the gene ends were 5 bases for V and 0 bases for J; bases not matched to a gene: 12. CDR3 nucleotides: TGTGCCTGTGGGAGGACGGGGGGGATACCTAACACCGATAAACTCATCTTT. Protein sequence: CACGRTGGIPNTDKLIF.

The J gene is TRDJ1, the V gene TRDV1; unclear D gene. With 1 base removed from V and 0 bases from J, the gap between germline ends came to 27 bases. Germline V lookup: CDR1 TSWWSYY, CDR2 QGS. The CDR3 runs 21 residues. In DNA, the CDR3 is TGTGCTCTTGGGGAACGTCTATCCCAAAGGAAGCGGCAACGGTACACCGATAAACTCATCTTT. Translation gives CALGERLSQRKRQRYTDKLIF.